One sample yielded the 24 T cell receptor beta chains listed below, sequenced in a study of regulatory T cells in long-lasting Graves disease. Indicated time point: newly diagnosed GD, antithyroid drugs for less than 3 months. Scientists built the TCR library using RNA that was extracted from PBMCs. Relying on iRepertoire HTBI primers and Arm-PCR of CDR3 regions, the team built TCR beta libraries. TCRdb re-analysed the multiplex PCR reads in MiXCR, keeping a single row per CDR3 protein. The table includes around 470,000 distinct CDR3 sequences, around 15% detected once. These data were also filed under a second study, of T cells in Graves' hyperthyroidism and ophthalmopathy.

Sequencing was performed on peripheral blood mononuclear cells (PBMCs), taken at new diagnosis, from a patient treated with antithyroid drugs. These receptors were collected from a woman aged 45-59 years with Graves disease.

This clonotype has only a few counts. The gene calls are TRBV5-6 and TRBJ2-7; D might be TRBD1 (7 bases). The length of the CDR3 is 14 residues. The germline CDR1 and CDR2 sequences are SGHDT and YYEEEE. Deletions cut 6 bases from V and 2 bases from J, with 15 bases between. CDR3 protein: CASTGGGLTYEQYF. As DNA, the CDR3 is TGTGCCAGCACCGGAGGGGGCCTCACCTACGAGCAGTACTTC.

In its sample, this clonotype was seen many times. This sequence joins TRBV12-3 or TRBV12-4 and TRBJ2-7; TRBD2 matches at 14 bases. The CDR3 is 16 residues long. The V and J ends lost 5 bases and 1 base, in that order; junction bases with no gene match: 4. CDR3 nucleotide sequence: TGTGCCAGCAGTAGGGGGACTAGCGGGAGTTCCTACGAGCAGTACTTC. Protein: CASSRGTSGSSYEQYF.

There are many counts of this clonotype. V is TRBV27 and J is TRBJ2-5, with 9 bases matching TRBD2. This CDR3 has 15 residues. With V trimmed by 3 bases and J by 0 bases, 2 bases remained unmatched. Germline CDR1 reads MNHEY; CDR2 reads SMNVEV (reference sequence). DNA of the CDR3: TGTGCCAGCAGTTTGGCGGGAGGGTACCAAGAGACCCAGTACTTC. Protein product: CASSLAGGYQETQYF.

This sequence joins TRBV4-2 and TRBJ2-3; D remains unclear. Germline CDR1 reads LGHNA; CDR2 reads YNFKEQ. The CDR3 contains 13 residues. V was cut by 0 bases and J by 8 bases, with 9 bases left in between. The CDR3 sequence: CASSQESQPTQYF. CDR3 coding DNA: TGTGCCAGCAGCCAAGAGTCTCAGCCTACGCAGTATTTT.

This clonotype came up many times. The V gene is TRBV11-2, the J gene TRBJ2-1, with D perhaps matching TRBD1 (5 bases). Trimming stripped 2 bases from V and 5 bases from J, with 13 bases between. Germline V gene lookup returns CDR1 SGHAT and CDR2 FQNNGV. The CDR3 length is 15 residues. In DNA, the CDR3 is TGTGCCAGCAGCTTATCCGTAGGGGCGGACAATGAGCAGTTCTTC. Translation: CASSLSVGADNEQFF.

This clonotype was seen at least ten times. The genes are TRBV6-1 and TRBJ2-3; D gene unclear. The ends were cut back, 6 bases at V and 6 bases at J, with 10 bases in the middle. Germline CDR1 MNHNS, CDR2 SASEGT. This CDR3 is built from 12 residues. The CDR3 bases are TGTGCCAGCAGCCCGTTAGGGGATACGCAGTATTTT. It yields the protein CASSPLGDTQYF.

This clonotype came up a few times. The genes are TRBV19 and TRBJ1-5, with no clear D. The CDR3 covers 14 residues. V shed 7 bases and J shed 0 bases, with 10 bases lying between them. Germline CDR1 reads LNHDA; CDR2 reads SQIVND (reference sequence). The CDR3 bases are TGTGCCAGTATTTGGGCCGATAGCAATCAGCCCCAGCATTTT. Amino acids: CASIWADSNQPQHF.

The rearrangement joins TRBV29-1 to TRBJ2-2; 8 bases line up with TRBD1. The CDR3 totals 14 residues. Germline loops: CDR1 SQVTM, CDR2 ANQGSEA. Trimming at V came to 4 bases and at J to 4 bases, leaving 5 bases not matched to a gene. This chain's CDR3 is CSVVAQGATGELFF. The CDR3 DNA reads as TGCAGCGTTGTTGCGCAGGGGGCCACCGGGGAGCTGTTTTTT.

Comment on this clonotype: It may be a read error: a sequence one base away is much more abundant. The rearrangement joins TRBV30 to TRBJ2-7; a possible D gene is TRBD1 (5 bases). CDR3 length equals 14 residues. Germline values: CDR1 GTSNPN, CDR2 SVGIG (reference sequence). The CDR3 DNA reads as TGTGCCTGGAGTAAAGGGGATGGGTCCTACGAGCAGTGCTTC. It encodes CAWSKGDGSYEQCF.

This clonotype showed up many times. The V gene is TRBV7-2, the J gene TRBJ1-2, with unresolved D. The germline gives CDR1 SGHTA, CDR2 FQGNSA. The ends were cut back, 1 base at V and 5 bases at J, with 14 bases in the middle. The CDR3 spans 15 residues. The CDR3 loop reads CASSLGYSSLYGYTF. As DNA, the CDR3 is TGTGCCAGCAGCTTAGGATACAGCTCCCTATATGGCTACACCTTC.

The table lists this clonotype with a few counts. The CDR3 DNA is TGTGCCAGCAGCCCCCAACAGGGTAACCCGCAAAATCAGCCCCAGCATTTT. Encoded protein: CASSPQQGNPQNQPQHF. V gene TRBV5-5 combines with J gene TRBJ1-5; possibly TRBD1 for D (6 bases). CDR3 length: 17 residues. Trimming pared 4 bases from V and 4 bases from J, leaving 21 bases between. The germline V gene encodes CDR1 SGHKS and CDR2 YYEKEE (reference sequence). The full variable domain, rest sourced from reference TRBV5-5 and TRBJ1-5, is DAGVTQSPTHLIKTRGQQVTLRCSPISGHKSVSWYQQVLGQGPQFIFQYYEKEERGRGNFPDRFSARQFPNYSSELNVNALLLGDSALYLCASSPQQGNPQNQPQHFGDGTRLSIL.

V is TRBV5-1 and J is TRBJ2-7, with 7 bases identical to TRBD1. The CDR3 length is 15 residues. Per the germline V gene, CDR1 is SGHRS and CDR2 is YFSETQ. V trimming: 1 base; J trimming: 2 bases; junction bases outside the gene matches: 6. The CDR3 nucleotides are TGCGCCAGCAGCTTGACCGGGGACAGAACCTACGAGCAGTACTTC. It codes for CASSLTGDRTYEQYF.

There are a few counts of this clonotype. The genes are TRBV18 and TRBJ2-2; D is possibly TRBD1 (5 bases). Germline lookup yields CDR1 KGHSH and CDR2 LQKENI. CDR3 size: 16 residues. V dropped 4 bases and J dropped 4 bases, with 16 bases sitting between them. CDR3 sequence reads: CASSLWTSSGTGELFF. The CDR3 nucleotides read TGTGCCAGCTCACTATGGACATCCTCTGGCACCGGGGAGCTGTTTTTT.

This clonotype showed up many times. The genes are TRBV5-1 and TRBJ2-1; D uncertain. CDR1 is SGHRS, CDR2 YFSETQ, per germline. The CDR3 is 14 amino acids. The V gene lost 0 bases and the J gene lost 3 bases, with 7 bases spanning the gap. The CDR3 nucleotides read TGCGCCAGCAGCTTGGTCCCAGACTACAATGAGCAGTTCTTC. Translation: CASSLVPDYNEQFF. Based on the CDR3 plus reference TRBV5-1 and TRBJ2-1, the full variable domain is KAGVTQTPRYLIKTRGQQVTLSCSPISGHRSVSWYQQTPGQGLQFLFEYFSETQRNKGNFPGRFSGRQFSNSRSEMNVSTLELGDSALYLCASSLVPDYNEQFFGPGTRLTVL.

The genes are TRBV9 and TRBJ2-7; D is perhaps TRBD1 or TRBD2 (5 bases each). Germline V lookup: CDR1 SGDLS, CDR2 YYNGEE. The V end was cut by 4 bases, the J end by 0 bases, with 14 bases between. The CDR3 is made up of 15 amino acids. The CDR3 here is CASSMGPDLSYEQYF. CDR3 nucleotide sequence: TGTGCCAGCAGCATGGGACCAGACCTCTCCTACGAGCAGTACTTC.

Only a few counts were recorded for this clonotype. The chain employs TRBV11-2 and TRBJ1-6; a weak D match, TRBD1 (6 bases). V was cut by 1 base and J by 6 bases, with 10 bases left in between. Germline lookup yields CDR1 SGHAT and CDR2 FQNNGV. The CDR3 length is 15 residues. CDR3 amino acids: CASSLGGGSNSPLHF. CDR3 sequence (DNA): TGTGCCAGCAGCTTAGGAGGGGGTTCTAATTCACCCCTCCACTTT.

In this sample, this clonotype turned up a few times. The chain recombines TRBV7-2 with TRBJ2-4; 9 nucleotides align to TRBD1. The germline V gene has CDR1 SGHTA and CDR2 FQGNSA. Trimming took 3 bases from V and 5 from J; bases not matched to a gene: 2. The CDR3 covers 14 residues. CDR3 loop: CASSLTGGENIQYF. The CDR3 DNA reads TGTGCCAGCAGCTTGACAGGGGGTGAAAACATTCAGTACTTC.

This chain connects TRBV27 to TRBJ1-5; tentatively, D is TRBD1 (5 bases). CDR1 is MNHEY and CDR2 is SMNVEV in the germline V gene (reference sequence). V was clipped by 7 bases and J by 6 bases, with 19 bases between them. The CDR3 sequence is 15 residues long. The CDR3 protein is CASKDIQGGGQPQHF. Written as DNA, the CDR3 is TGTGCCAGCAAAGATATCCAGGGAGGAGGTCAGCCCCAGCATTTT.

The sample holds a few counts of this clonotype. The chain joins TRBV7-3 to TRBJ2-3; D is perhaps TRBD1 or TRBD2 (6 bases each). The CDR3 has 18 residues. Trimming took 1 base from V and 2 from J, leaving 19 bases between them. Germline assignment: CDR1 SGHTA and CDR2 FQGTGA. This CDR3 reads CASSLIPGAGGDTDTQYF. The CDR3 bases are TGTGCCAGCAGCTTAATCCCGGGGGCAGGAGGGGACACAGATACGCAGTATTTT.

In regard to this clonotype: The conserved closing phenylalanine or tryptophan is absent in this CDR3, likely reflecting a read error. This rearrangement joins TRBV6-2 or TRBV6-3 to TRBJ2-3; no clear D gene. This CDR3 contains 15 residues. The germline V and J ends were trimmed by 5 bases and 4 bases, with 16 bases remaining between them. Germline-derived CDR1 and CDR2 are MNHEY and SVGEGT. CDR3 loop: CASSESLVRADTQYS. For the CDR3, the DNA is TGTGCCAGCAGTGAATCACTCGTCAGAGCAGATACGCAGTATTCT.

Ten or more counts support this clonotype. V is TRBV20-1 and J is TRBJ2-7; TRBD2 is a possible D gene (6 bases). Trimming removed 3 bases at V and 7 bases at J, with 10 bases between. CDR3 length: 11 amino acids. Per germline, CDR1 DFQATT and CDR2 SNEGSKA (reference sequence). CDR3 region: CSARWGVEQYF. For the CDR3, the DNA is TGCAGTGCTAGGTGGGGGGTTGAGCAGTACTTC.

V is TRBV14 and J is TRBJ2-3, with D perhaps matching TRBD1 (6 bases). The CDR3 extends over 17 amino acids. Trimming removed 3 bases from V and 2 bases from J, with 18 bases in between. Looked up from germline, CDR1 is SGHDN and CDR2 is FVKESK. CDR3 in DNA: TGTGCCAGCAGCCAGGACACAGGGTTTTCGACCACAGATACGCAGTATTTT. Residues: CASSQDTGFSTTDTQYF.

V and J are TRBV7-2 and TRBJ2-7; D possibly corresponds to TRBD2 (6 bases). The germline gives CDR1 SGHTA, CDR2 FQGNSA. The V end was cut by 1 base, the J end by 2 bases, with 12 bases between. The CDR3 has 15 amino acids. CDR3 DNA: TGTGCCAGCAGCTTAGAACTAGCTGATACCTACGAGCAGTACTTC. Translated: CASSLELADTYEQYF.

This clonotype appeared many times. CDR3 amino acids: CASSLNPIQGRNGYTF. In DNA form, the CDR3 reads TGTGCCAGCAGCTTAAACCCTATACAGGGGCGAAATGGCTACACCTTC. This chain connects TRBV7-9 to TRBJ1-2; 7 nucleotides agree with TRBD1. Trimming cost V 2 bases and J 6 bases; bases outside gene matches: 12. This CDR3 comprises 16 residues. The germline gives CDR1 SEHNR, CDR2 FQNEAQ (reference sequence). Supplemented by reference TRBV7-9 and TRBJ1-2, the full variable domain reads DTGVSQNPRHKITKRGQNVTFRCDPISEHNRLYWYRQTLGQGPEFLTYFQNEAQLEKSRLLSDRFSAERPKGSFSTLEIQRTEQGDSAMYLCASSLNPIQGRNGYTFGSGTRLTVV.